This T cell receptor beta chain was sequenced during a study of vaccination and CD4 T cells after COVID-19. The Oncomine TCR Beta short-read assay was applied to DNA of cultured CD4+ T cells. Cultured CD4+ T cells yielded the extracted genomic DNA. TCRdb re-called the PCR reads through MiXCR, storing one row per CDR3 protein. Of some 7,600 distinct CDR3 sequences in the sample, approximately 53% were seen once. Trimming took off 4 bases at V and 7 bases at J, with 16 bases between the two ends. The CDR3 length is 15 residues. CDR1 is LGHNA and CDR2 is YSLEER in the germline V gene. As to treatment: approximately 11-day PBMC culture with coronavirus spike peptide pools or control peptides (ViraFEST assay). CD4+ T lymphocytes from the unexposed donor were collected before the COVID-19 pandemic (2011-2018). Unexposed donors' CD4+ T cells were tested against SARS-CoV-2 S/N and four cold-coronavirus spikes when cell numbers allowed.

Comments on this clonotype: What it recognizes is unknown.

The chain couples TRBV4-3 to TRBJ1-4; D unresolved. Sequencing was performed on CD4+ T cells from blood, cultured in vitro. The sequence was obtained from a human donor in good health. CDR3 amino acids: CASSRDRDLGEKLFF. In DNA form, the CDR3 reads TGCGCCAGCAGCCGAGACCGGGATTTGGGTGAAAAACTGTTTTTT.